These 8 T cell receptor beta chains were sequenced from one sample in a study of early T cells in non-severe SARS-CoV-2 infection. TCRdb called the 5' RACE reads again in MiXCR, with one record for every CDR3 protein. Found here are fewer than 70,000 distinct CDR3 sequences, over 9.5% of them singletons; the top ten hold 2.9%. Sequencing was performed on whole blood. The source is an adult who was a healthcare worker with PCR-confirmed SARS-CoV-2 infection or an uninfected control (not recorded which).

This clonotype turned up a few times. CDR3: CASSRLGGFGGEQYF. In DNA, the CDR3 is TGTGCCAGCAGTCGACTGGGAGGTTTCGGCGGCGAGCAGTACTTC. The chain has TRBV12-3 or TRBV12-4 and TRBJ2-7, with a tentative D call TRBD2 (6 bases). CDR3 length: 15 amino acids. V lost 5 bases to trimming and J lost 6 bases, with 20 bases between them.

This clonotype was counted a few times. The J gene is TRBJ2-5, the V gene TRBV4-2; 7 bases map to TRBD2. The germline gives CDR1 LGHNA, CDR2 YNFKEQ. The CDR3 extends over 15 amino acids. J was trimmed by 3 bases and V by 6 bases; bases with no gene match: 10. The CDR3 sequence is CASSRSTAGEETQYF. CDR3 DNA: TGTGCCAGCAGTCGCTCGACGGCGGGGGAAGAGACCCAGTACTTC.

Points on this clonotype: A much larger clone differs by one base, so this may be a read error. CDR3 nucleotides: TGTGCCTCCAGTACAGACACAGATACGCAGTATTTT. Its translation: CASSTDTDTQYF. V and J are TRBV24-1 and TRBJ2-3, with D unclear. CDR1 is KGHDR and CDR2 is SFDVKD in the germline V gene. The CDR3 totals 12 residues.

V is TRBV11-3 and J is TRBJ2-1; no clear D. CDR1 is SGHNT, CDR2 YENEEA, per germline. This CDR3 spans 15 amino acids. Trimming removed 1 base at V and 0 bases at J, with 7 bases between. The CDR3 sequence: CASSLALDSYNEQFF. In DNA form, the CDR3 reads TGTGCCAGCAGCTTAGCGTTGGACTCCTACAATGAGCAGTTCTTC.

The V gene is TRBV27, the J gene TRBJ2-2; TRBD2 aligns across 8 bases. Trimming took 3 bases from V and 1 from J; bases not matched to a gene: 1. This CDR3 is built from 15 residues. Germline lookup yields CDR1 MNHEY and CDR2 SMNVEV (reference sequence). CDR3 sequence: CASSLGLGNTGELFF. The CDR3 bases are TGTGCCAGCAGTTTGGGACTAGGGAACACCGGGGAGCTGTTTTTT.

The table lists this clonotype with many counts. V usage is TRBV6-1 and J usage is TRBJ2-4; D perhaps matches TRBD2 (6 bases). The CDR3 has 15 residues. The germline V gene has CDR1 MNHNS and CDR2 SASEGT. Trimming removed 1 base from V and 1 base from J, with 8 bases in between. CDR3 nucleotides: TGTGCCAGCAGTGAAGGGGGGAGGGCCAAAAACATTCAGTACTTC. Amino acid sequence: CASSEGGRAKNIQYF.

This clonotype turned up a few times. The chain recombines TRBV7-2 with TRBJ1-1; TRBD1 might be the D (5 bases). Trimming removed 3 bases from V and 4 bases from J, with 15 bases in between. CDR3 length: 15 residues. In germline, CDR1 is SGHTA, CDR2 FQGNSA. CDR3 in amino acids: CASSFQTVPSTEAFF. DNA for the CDR3: TGTGCCAGCAGCTTTCAGACAGTTCCTAGCACTGAAGCTTTCTTT.

This clonotype came up many times. This chain connects TRBV6-6 to TRBJ2-1; 8 bases map to TRBD2. With V trimmed by 6 bases and J by 9 bases, 10 bases remained unmatched. The CDR3 has 14 residues. The germline V gene has CDR1 MNHNY and CDR2 SVGAGI (reference sequence). The DNA of the CDR3 is TGTGCCAGCAGCGGAGCGGGGGATTTTGGTGAGCAGTTCTTC. It translates to CASSGAGDFGEQFF.